This section outlines one TCR beta chain sequence together with its context. The assay was immunoSEQ multiplex PCR, and TCRdb's table has in-frame clones only and misses some. In the table there are about 160,000 clones, about 94% of which are singletons. This record comes from a study of control samples from healthy donors and cancer patients. With 8 bases removed from V and 3 bases from J, the gap between germline ends came to 13 bases. Germline assignment: CDR1 MNHEY and CDR2 SVGEGT. The CDR3 runs to 14 residues. This sequence was found in a man in his sixties with colorectal cancer. The chain carries TRBV6-2 or TRBV6-3 and TRBJ2-2, with D uncertain. The sample was PBMCs. This CDR3 reads CASCLRVHTGELFF. The CDR3 coding sequence is TGTGCCAGCTGCCTCCGGGTCCACACCGGGGAGCTGTTTTTT.